A single sample gave rise to the 4 T cell receptor beta chains below, sequenced in a study of control samples from healthy donors and cancer patients. Sequencing used immunoSEQ multiplex PCR; TCRdb keeps in-frame clones, though not all of them. The data show approximately 70,000 clones, with over 70% seen just once and 25% to 35% held by the top ten. Sample: blood. The receptors here all came from a man aged 50-59 years in good health.

V and J are TRBV25-1 and TRBJ1-6, with unresolved D. The CDR3 consists of 16 residues. Trimming removed 2 bases at V and 10 bases at J, with 18 bases between. Germline V gene sequence: CDR1 MGHDK, CDR2 SYGVNS. In DNA, the CDR3 is TGTGCCAGCAGTGAACTTAACCGAGCTTTAGGATCACCCCTCCACTTT. Amino acid sequence: CASSELNRALGSPLHF.

This chain joins TRBV12-5 and TRBJ2-3; 14 nucleotides line up with TRBD2. V dropped 5 bases and J dropped 9; count of bases not matched to a gene: 10. There are 16 residues in the CDR3. The germline CDR1 and CDR2 sequences are LGHNT and FRNRAP. The CDR3 bases are TGTGCTAGTGGTCCTGGGACTAGCGGGGGCAGAAGCACGCAGTATTTT. This translates into CASGPGTSGGRSTQYF.

The rearrangement links TRBV2 to TRBJ1-2; no clear D. There are 12 residues in the CDR3. The V gene's germline CDR1 is SNHLY and CDR2 FYNNEI. V was shortened by 5 bases and J by 3 bases, with 7 bases between the two germline ends. The CDR3 DNA reads TGTGCCAGCAGTTATATGGACTATGGCTACACCTTC. Translation: CASSYMDYGYTF. Full variable domain (remainder filled in from reference TRBV2 and TRBJ1-2): EPEVTQTPSHQVTQMGQEVILRCVPISNHLYFYWYRQILGQKVEFLVSFYNNEISEKSEIFDDQFSVERPDGSNFTLKIRSTKLEDSAMYFCASSYMDYGYTFGSGTRLTVV.

The chain joins TRBV6-1 to TRBJ1-3, with D perhaps matching TRBD1 (6 bases). Trimming took 4 bases from V and 0 from J, leaving 16 bases between them. This CDR3 contains 17 residues. From germline, CDR1 is MNHNS and CDR2 SASEGT. CDR3 in DNA: TGTGCCAGCAGTGTCTTCCGGACAGTGAGCTCTGGAAACACCATATATTTT. This gives the protein CASSVFRTVSSGNTIYF.